This T cell receptor (beta chain) derives from a study of OX40 agonist ivuxolimab in advanced cancers. The study's findings and limits: The expanded peripheral T cells' antigen specificity was not determined. The CD4+ and CD8+ T cells in the blood had expanded clonally by week 6 at 0.1 to 3.0 mg/kg.

Profiled with immunoSEQ multiplex PCR; TCRdb holds only in-frame clones, not every one. The sample contains about 77,000 clones, about 90% of which appear only once. This CDR3 spans 13 amino acids. Germline CDR1 and CDR2: MNHEY and SVGAGI. The ends lost 5 bases at V and 7 bases at J; junction bases unmatched: 6. This clone was seen once. As yet, its antigen is unknown. Specimen: CD4+ or CD8+ T cells sorted from blood, collected in a trial of the OX40 agonist ivuxolimab. The source is an adult with an advanced solid tumor such as melanoma, head and neck, liver or kidney cancer. The chain combines TRBV6-5 with TRBJ1-1; 8 bases fit TRBD1. The CDR3 coding sequence is TGTGCCAGCAGTCACCGGGACAGGTATGAAGCTTTCTTT. It codes for CASSHRDRYEAFF.